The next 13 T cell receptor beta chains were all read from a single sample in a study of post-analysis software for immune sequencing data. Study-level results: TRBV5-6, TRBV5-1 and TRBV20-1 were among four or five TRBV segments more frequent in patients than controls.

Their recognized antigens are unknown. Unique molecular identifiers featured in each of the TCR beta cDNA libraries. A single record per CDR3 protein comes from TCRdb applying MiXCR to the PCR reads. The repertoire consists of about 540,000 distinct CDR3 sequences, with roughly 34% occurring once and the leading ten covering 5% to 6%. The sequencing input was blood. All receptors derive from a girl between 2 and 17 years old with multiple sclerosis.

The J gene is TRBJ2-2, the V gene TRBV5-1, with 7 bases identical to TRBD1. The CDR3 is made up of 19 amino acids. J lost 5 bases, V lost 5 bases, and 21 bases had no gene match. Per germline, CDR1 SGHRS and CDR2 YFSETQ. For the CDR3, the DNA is TGCGCCAGCAGTTTAAGGCCCAAGAAAACAGGGGTCGGAACCGGGGAGCTGTTTTTT. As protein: CASSLRPKKTGVGTGELFF.

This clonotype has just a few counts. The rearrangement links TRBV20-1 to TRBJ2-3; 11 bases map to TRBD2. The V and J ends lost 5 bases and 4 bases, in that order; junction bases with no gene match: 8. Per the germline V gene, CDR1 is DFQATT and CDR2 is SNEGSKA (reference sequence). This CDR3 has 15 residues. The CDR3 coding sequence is TGCAGTGCTGCTCTTAGCGGGGGGGCCGCAGATACGCAGTATTTT. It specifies CSAALSGGAADTQYF.

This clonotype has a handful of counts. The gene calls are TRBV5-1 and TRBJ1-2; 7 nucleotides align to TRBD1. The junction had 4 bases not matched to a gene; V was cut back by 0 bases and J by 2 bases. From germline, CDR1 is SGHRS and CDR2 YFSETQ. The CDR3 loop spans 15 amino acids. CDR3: CASSLVGQMNYGYTF. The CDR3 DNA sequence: TGCGCCAGCAGCTTGGTGGGACAGATGAACTATGGCTACACCTTC.

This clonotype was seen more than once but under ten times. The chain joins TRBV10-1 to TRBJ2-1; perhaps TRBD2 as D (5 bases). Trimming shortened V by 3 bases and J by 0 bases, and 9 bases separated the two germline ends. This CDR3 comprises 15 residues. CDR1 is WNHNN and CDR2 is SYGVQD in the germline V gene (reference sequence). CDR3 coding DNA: TGCGCCAGCAGTGAAGCGGTTGGCTCCTACAATGAGCAGTTCTTC. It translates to CASSEAVGSYNEQFF.

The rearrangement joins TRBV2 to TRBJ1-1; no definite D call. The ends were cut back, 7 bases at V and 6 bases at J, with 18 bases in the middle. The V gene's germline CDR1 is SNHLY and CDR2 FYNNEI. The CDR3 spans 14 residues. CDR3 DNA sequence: TGTGCCAGCACTCCCGAGTTGGGGTACGCTGAAGCTTTCTTT. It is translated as CASTPELGYAEAFF.

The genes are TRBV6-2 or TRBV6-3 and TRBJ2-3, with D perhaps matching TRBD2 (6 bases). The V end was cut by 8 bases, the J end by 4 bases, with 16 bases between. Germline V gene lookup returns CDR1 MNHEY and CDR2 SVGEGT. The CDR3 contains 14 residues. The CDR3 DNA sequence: TGTGCCAGCGTCCTCGGGGGAGGCCCAGATACGCAGTATTTT. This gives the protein CASVLGGGPDTQYF.

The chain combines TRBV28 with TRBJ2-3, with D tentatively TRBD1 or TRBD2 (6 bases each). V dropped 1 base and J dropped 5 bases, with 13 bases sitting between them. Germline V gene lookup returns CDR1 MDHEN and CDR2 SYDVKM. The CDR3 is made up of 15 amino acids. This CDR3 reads CASSLLGGVLDTQYF. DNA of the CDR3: TGTGCCAGCAGTTTATTGGGGGGCGTTTTAGATACGCAGTATTTT.

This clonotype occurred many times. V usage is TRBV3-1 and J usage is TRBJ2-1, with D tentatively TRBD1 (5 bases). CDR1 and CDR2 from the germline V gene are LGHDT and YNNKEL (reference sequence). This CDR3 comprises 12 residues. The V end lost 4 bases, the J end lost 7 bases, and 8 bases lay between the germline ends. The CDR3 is CASSRDSNEQFF. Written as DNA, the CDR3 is TGTGCCAGCAGCCGCGACAGTAATGAGCAGTTCTTC.

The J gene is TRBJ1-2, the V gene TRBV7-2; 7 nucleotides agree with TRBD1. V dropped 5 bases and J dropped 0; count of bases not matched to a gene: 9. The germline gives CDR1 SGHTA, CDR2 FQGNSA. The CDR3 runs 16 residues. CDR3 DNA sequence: TGTGCCAGCAGCGGCACACAGGGGAGGCCTAACTATGGCTACACCTTC. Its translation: CASSGTQGRPNYGYTF.

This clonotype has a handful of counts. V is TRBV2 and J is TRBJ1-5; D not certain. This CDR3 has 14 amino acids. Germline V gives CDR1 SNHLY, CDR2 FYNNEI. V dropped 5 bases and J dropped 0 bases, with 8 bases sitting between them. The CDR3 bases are TGTGCCAGCAGTCAGACTTATAGCAATCAGCCCCAGCATTTT. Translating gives CASSQTYSNQPQHF.

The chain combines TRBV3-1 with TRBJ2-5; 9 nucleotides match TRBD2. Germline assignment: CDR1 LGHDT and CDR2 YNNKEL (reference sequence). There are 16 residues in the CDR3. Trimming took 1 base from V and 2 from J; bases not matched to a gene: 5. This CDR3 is CASSQAGGGAQETQYF. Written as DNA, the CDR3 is TGTGCCAGCAGCCAAGCGGGCGGGGGGGCTCAAGAGACCCAGTACTTC.

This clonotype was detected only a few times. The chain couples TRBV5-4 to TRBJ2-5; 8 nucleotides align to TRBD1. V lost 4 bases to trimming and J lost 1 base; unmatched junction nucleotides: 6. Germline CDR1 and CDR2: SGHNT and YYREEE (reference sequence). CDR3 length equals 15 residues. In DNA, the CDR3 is TGTGCCAGCAGCAGCGGCGACAGGGGCCAAGAGACCCAGTACTTC. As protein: CASSSGDRGQETQYF.

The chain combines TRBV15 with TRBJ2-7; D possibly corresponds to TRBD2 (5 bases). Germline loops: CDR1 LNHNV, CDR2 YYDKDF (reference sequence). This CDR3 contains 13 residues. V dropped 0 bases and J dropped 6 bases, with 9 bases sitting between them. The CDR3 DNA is TGTGCCACCAGCAGAGATGTGGGGAGCGAGCAGTACTTC. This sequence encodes CATSRDVGSEQYF.